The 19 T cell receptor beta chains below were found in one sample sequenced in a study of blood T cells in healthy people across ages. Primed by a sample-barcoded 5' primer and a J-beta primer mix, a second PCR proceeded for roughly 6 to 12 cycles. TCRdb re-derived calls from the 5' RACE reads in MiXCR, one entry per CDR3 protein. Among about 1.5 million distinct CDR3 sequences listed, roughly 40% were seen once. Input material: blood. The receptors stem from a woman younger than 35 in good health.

The CDR3 here is CASSLADRESGYTF. DNA of the CDR3: TGTGCCAGCAGTCTTGCGGACAGGGAATCTGGCTACACCTTC. The V call is TRBV7-9, the J call TRBJ1-2; 8 bases line up with TRBD1. With V trimmed by 6 bases and J by 7 bases, 10 bases remained unmatched. This CDR3 has 14 amino acids. Looked up from germline, CDR1 is SEHNR and CDR2 is FQNEAQ (reference sequence). Using reference TRBV7-9 and TRBJ1-2 for the parts outside the CDR3, the full variable domain is DTGVSQNPRHKITKRGQNVTFRCDPISEHNRLYWYRQTLGQGPEFLTYFQNEAQLEKSRLLSDRFSAERPKGSFSTLEIQRTEQGDSAMYLCASSLADRESGYTFGSGTRLTVV.

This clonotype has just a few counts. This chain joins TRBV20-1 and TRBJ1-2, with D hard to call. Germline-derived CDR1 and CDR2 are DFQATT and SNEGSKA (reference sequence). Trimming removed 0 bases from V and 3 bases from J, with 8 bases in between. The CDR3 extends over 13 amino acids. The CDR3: CSAREPGYYGYTF. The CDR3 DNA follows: TGCAGTGCTAGAGAGCCCGGCTACTATGGCTACACCTTC.

The CDR3 loop is CSAKQELNTEAFF. DNA for the CDR3: TGCAGTGCGAAGCAGGAGTTAAACACTGAAGCTTTCTTT. The chain joins TRBV20-1 to TRBJ1-1, with D hard to call. The CDR3 is 13 amino acids. Germline CDR1 and CDR2: DFQATT and SNEGSKA (reference sequence). Between the trimmed V and J ends, which lost 6 bases and 2 bases, there was a span of 13 bases.

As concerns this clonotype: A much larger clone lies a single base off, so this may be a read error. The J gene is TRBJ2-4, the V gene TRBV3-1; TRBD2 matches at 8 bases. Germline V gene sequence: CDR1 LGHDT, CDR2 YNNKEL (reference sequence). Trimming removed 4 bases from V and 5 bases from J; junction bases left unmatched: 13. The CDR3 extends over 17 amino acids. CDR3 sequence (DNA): TGTGCCAGCAGCCGAGGGCCTCAGCGGGGGTCGGAAAACATTCAGTACTTC. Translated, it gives CASSRGPQRGSENIQYF.

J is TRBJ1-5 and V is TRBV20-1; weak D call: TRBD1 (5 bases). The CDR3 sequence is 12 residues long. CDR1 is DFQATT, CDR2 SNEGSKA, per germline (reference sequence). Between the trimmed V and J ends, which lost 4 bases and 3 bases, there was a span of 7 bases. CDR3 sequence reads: CSAKDINQPQHF. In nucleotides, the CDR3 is TGCAGTGCTAAGGACATCAATCAGCCCCAGCATTTT.

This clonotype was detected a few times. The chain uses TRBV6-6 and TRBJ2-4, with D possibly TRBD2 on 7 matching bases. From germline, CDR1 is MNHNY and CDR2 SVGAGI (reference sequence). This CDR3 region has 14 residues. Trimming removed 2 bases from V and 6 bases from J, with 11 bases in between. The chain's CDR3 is CASSYGGAINIQYF. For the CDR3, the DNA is TGTGCCAGCAGTTACGGGGGGGCAATAAACATTCAGTACTTC.

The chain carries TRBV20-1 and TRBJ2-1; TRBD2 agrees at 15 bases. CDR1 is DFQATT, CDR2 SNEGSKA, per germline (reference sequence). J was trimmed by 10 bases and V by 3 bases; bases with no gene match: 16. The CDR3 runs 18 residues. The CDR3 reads CSASSVGLAGGRAWEQFF. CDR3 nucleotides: TGCAGTGCTAGTTCTGTCGGACTAGCGGGAGGGCGAGCTTGGGAGCAGTTCTTC.

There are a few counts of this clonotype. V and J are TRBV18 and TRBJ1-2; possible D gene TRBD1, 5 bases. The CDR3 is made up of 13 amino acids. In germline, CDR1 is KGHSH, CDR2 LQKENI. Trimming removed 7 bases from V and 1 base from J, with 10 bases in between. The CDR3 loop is CASFGRVNYGYTF. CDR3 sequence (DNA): TGTGCCAGCTTCGGCAGGGTTAACTATGGCTACACCTTC.

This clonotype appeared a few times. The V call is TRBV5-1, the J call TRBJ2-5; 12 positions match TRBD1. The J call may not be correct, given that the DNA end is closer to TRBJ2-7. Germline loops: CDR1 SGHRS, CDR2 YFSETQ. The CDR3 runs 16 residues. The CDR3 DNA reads TGCGCCAGCAACTCGCAGGGACAGGGGGCGAGTGGCGAGCAGTACTTC. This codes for CASNSQGQGASGEQYF.

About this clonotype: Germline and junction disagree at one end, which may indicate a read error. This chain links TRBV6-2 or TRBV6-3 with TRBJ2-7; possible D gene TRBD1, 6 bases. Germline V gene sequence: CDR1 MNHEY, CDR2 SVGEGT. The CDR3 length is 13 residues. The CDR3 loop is CARNRAMSYERYF. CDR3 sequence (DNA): TGTGCCAGGAACAGGGCAATGTCCTACGAGCGGTACTTC.

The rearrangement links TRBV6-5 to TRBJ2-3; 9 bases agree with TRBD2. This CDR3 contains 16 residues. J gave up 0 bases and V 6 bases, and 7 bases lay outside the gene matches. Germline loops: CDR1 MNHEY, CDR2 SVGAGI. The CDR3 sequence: CASRRPGLASTDTQYF. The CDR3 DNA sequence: TGTGCCAGCAGGCGTCCGGGACTAGCTAGCACAGATACGCAGTATTTT.

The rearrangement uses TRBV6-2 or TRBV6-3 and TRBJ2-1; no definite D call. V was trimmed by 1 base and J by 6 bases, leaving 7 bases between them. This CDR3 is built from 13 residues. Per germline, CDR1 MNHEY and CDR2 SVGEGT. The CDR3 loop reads CASSYFGSNEQFF. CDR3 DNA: TGTGCCAGCAGTTACTTTGGCAGCAATGAGCAGTTCTTC.

CDR3: CSVPQGSGANVLTF. CDR3 DNA: TGCAGTGTGCCACAGGGCTCTGGGGCCAACGTCCTGACTTTC. This chain links TRBV20-1 with TRBJ2-6, with TRBD1 as a possible D gene (6 bases). CDR1 DFQATT and CDR2 SNEGSKA come from the germline V gene (reference sequence). The CDR3 sequence is 14 residues long. Trimming left V 7 bases short and J 0 bases short, with 10 bases between.

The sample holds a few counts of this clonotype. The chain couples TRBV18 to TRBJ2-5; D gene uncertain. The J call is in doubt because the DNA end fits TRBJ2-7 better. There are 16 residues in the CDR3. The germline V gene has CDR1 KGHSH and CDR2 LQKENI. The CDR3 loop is CASSPRRGPEVGEQYF. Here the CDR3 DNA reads TGTGCCAGCTCACCGAGAAGAGGACCCGAAGTGGGCGAGCAGTACTTC.

The CDR3 DNA reads as TGCGCCAGCAGCCAACAACAGGGGGCCAATGAGCAGTTCTTC. Translating it yields CASSQQQGANEQFF. V gene TRBV5-1 combines with J gene TRBJ2-1; 9 bases fit TRBD1. The ends lost 4 bases at V and 6 bases at J; junction bases unmatched: 5. Germline CDR1 and CDR2: SGHRS and YFSETQ. This CDR3 contains 14 residues.

The CDR3: CASSARQTSVTYEQYF. In DNA form, the CDR3 reads TGTGCCAGCAGCGCCCGCCAGACTAGCGTTACCTACGAGCAGTACTTC. The gene calls are TRBV9 and TRBJ2-7; 8 bases agree with TRBD2. CDR1 SGDLS and CDR2 YYNGEE come from the germline V gene. This CDR3 contains 16 residues. Germline trimming cut 3 bases from V and 2 bases from J; bases unmatched to any gene: 10.

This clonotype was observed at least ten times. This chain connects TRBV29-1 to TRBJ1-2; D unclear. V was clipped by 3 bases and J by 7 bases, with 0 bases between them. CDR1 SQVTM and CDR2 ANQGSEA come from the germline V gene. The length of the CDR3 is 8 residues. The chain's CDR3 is CSVDGYTF. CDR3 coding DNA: TGCAGCGTTGATGGCTACACCTTC. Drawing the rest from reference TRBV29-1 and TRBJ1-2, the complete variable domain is SAVISQKPSRDICQRGTSLTIQCQVDSQVTMMFWYRQQPGQSLTLIATANQGSEATYESGFVIDKFPISRPNLTFSTLTVSNMSPEDSSIYLCSVDGYTFGSGTRLTVV.

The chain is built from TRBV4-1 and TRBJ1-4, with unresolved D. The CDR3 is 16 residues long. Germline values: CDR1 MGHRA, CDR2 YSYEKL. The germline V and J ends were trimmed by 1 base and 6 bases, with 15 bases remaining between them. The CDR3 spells CASSQGIVISDEKLFF. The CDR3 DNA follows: TGCGCCAGCAGCCAAGGGATCGTAATTAGCGATGAAAAACTGTTTTTT.

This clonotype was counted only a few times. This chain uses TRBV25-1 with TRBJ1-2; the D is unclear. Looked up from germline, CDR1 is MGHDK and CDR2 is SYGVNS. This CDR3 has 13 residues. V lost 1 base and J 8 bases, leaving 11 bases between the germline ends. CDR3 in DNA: TGTGCCAGCAGTGAATCGGGCAGTTGGGGCTACACCTTC. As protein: CASSESGSWGYTF.